This TCR beta chain was recovered during a study of T-cell memory formation after mild COVID-19. After 5'RACE with constant-segment primers, TCR alpha and TCR beta cDNA libraries carrying sample barcodes and UMIs were obtained. TCRdb re-analysed the 5' RACE reads in MiXCR, keeping a single row per CDR3 protein. The sample lists 300,000 to 400,000 distinct CDR3 sequences, approximately 29% occurring once. The sample comprised PBMCs or a T cell subset sorted from them (not recorded which). The origin of this receptor is an adult woman who had mild COVID-19 (a few samples of this study predate the infection). Cell type and time point are not known.

CDR3 sequence: CASSPDLGTNTEAFF. CDR3 bases: TGTGCCAGCAGCCCCGATCTTGGCACGAACACTGAAGCTTTCTTT. This rearrangement joins TRBV7-3 to TRBJ1-1; no reliable D call. This CDR3 has 15 amino acids. Trimming stripped 5 bases from V and 1 base from J, with 14 bases between. Germline assignment: CDR1 SGHTA and CDR2 FQGTGA.